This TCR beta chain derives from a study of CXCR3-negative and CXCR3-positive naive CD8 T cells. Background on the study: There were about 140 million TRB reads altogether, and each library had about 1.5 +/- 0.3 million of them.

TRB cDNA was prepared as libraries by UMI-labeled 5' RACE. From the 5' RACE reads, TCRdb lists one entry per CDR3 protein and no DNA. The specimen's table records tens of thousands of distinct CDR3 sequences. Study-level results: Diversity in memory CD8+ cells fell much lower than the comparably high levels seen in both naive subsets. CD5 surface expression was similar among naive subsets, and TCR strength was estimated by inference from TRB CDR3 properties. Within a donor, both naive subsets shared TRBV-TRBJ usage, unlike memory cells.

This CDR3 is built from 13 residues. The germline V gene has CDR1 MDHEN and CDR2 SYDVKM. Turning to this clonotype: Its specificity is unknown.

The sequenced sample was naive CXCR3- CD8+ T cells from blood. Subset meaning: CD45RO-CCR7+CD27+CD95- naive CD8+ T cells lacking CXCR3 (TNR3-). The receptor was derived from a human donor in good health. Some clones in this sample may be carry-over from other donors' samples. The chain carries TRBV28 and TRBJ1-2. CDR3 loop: CASRGTFNYGYTF.